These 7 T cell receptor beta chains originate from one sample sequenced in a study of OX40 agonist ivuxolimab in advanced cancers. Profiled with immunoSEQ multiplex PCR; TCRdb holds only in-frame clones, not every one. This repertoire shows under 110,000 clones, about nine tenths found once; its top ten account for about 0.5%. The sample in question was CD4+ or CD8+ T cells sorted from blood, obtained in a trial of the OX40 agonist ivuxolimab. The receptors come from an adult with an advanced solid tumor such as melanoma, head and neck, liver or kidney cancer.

Here the CDR3 DNA reads TGTGCCAGCAGATCCGGGACAGGGGTTTTTGGCGGCACCATATATTTT. This encodes CASRSGTGVFGGTIYF. The genes are TRBV5-4 and TRBJ1-3; TRBD1 matches at 10 bases. The V gene's germline CDR1 is SGHNT and CDR2 YYREEE (reference sequence). CDR3 length equals 16 residues. Unmatched junction bases numbered 14, after V lost 5 bases and J lost 9 bases.

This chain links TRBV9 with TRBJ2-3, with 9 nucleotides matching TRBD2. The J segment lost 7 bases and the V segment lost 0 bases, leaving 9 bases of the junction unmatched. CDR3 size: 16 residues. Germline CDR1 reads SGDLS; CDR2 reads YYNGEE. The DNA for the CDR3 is TGTGCCAGCAGCGTAGGACCTAGCGGGGTGGGCTATACGCAGTATTTT. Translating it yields CASSVGPSGVGYTQYF.

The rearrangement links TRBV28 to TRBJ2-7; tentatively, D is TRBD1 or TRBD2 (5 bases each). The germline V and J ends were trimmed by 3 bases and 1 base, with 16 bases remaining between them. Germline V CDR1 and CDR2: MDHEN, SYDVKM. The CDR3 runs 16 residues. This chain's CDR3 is CASSFSPGRVSYEQYF. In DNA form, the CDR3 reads TGTGCCAGCAGTTTCTCTCCGGGACGAGTATCCTACGAGCAGTACTTC.

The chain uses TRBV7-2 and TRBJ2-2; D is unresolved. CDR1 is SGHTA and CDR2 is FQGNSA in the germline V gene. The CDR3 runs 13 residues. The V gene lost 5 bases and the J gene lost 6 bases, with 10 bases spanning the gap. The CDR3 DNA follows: TGTGCCAGCAGCCCAGGCCCCGCCGGGGAGCTGTTTTTT. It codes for CASSPGPAGELFF.

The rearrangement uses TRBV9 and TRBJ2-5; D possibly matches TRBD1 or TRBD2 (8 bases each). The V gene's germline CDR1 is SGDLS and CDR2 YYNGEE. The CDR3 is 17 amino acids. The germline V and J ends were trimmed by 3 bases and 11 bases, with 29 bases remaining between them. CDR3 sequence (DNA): TGTGCCAGCAGCGCCAGCGGGGGTGACCAGGGGGCTGAAGAGCAGTACTTC. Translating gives CASSASGGDQGAEEQYF.

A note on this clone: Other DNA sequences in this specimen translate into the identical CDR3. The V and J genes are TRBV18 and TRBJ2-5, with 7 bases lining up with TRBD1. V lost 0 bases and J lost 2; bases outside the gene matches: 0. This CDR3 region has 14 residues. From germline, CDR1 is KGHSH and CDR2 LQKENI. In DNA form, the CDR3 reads TGTGCCAGCTCACCACCGGGACAGCAAGAGACCCAGTACTTC. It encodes CASSPPGQQETQYF.

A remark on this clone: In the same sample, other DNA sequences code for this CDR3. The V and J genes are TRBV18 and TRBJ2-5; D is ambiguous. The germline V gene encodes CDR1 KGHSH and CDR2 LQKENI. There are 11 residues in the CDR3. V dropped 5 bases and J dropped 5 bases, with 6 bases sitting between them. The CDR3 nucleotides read TGTGCCAGCTCAACCCAGGAGACCCAGTACTTC. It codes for CASSTQETQYF. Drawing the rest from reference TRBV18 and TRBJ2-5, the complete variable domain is NAGVMQNPRHLVRRRGQEARLRCSPMKGHSHVYWYRQLPEEGLKFMVYLQKENIIDESGMPKERFSAEFPKEGPSILRIQQVVRGDSAAYFCASSTQETQYFGPGTRLLVL.